Included here is one T cell receptor beta chain sequence, with context. The record originates from a study of beta chain features in type 1 diabetes. Germline V gene data show CDR1 as SQVTM and CDR2 as ANQGSEA. V lost 3 bases to trimming and J lost 1 base, with 13 bases between them. There are 15 residues in the CDR3. Sequenced material consisted of expressed TCRB transcripts (all of the isolated RNA was reverse transcribed). Assay: immunoSEQ multiplex PCR; the TCRdb copy retains only in-frame clones and omits some. The table shows about 250,000 clones, with 13% to 15% occurring only once. Sequenced input: naive CD4+ T cells from blood. The chain uses TRBV29-1 and TRBJ2-1, with a weak D call TRBD2 (7 bases). The TCR sequence derives from a woman aged 35 to 49 in good health. Written as DNA, the CDR3 is TGCAGCGTTGAGGAAAGGGGGGGTTCCTACAATGAGCAGTTCTTC. Encoded protein: CSVEERGGSYNEQFF.